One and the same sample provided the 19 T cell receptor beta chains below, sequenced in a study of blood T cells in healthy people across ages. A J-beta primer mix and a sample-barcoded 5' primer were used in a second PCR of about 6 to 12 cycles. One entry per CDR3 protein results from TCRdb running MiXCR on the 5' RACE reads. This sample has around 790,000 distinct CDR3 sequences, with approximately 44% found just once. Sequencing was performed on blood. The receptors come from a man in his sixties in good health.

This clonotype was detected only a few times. CDR3 DNA sequence: TGTGCCAGCAGTTCTACAGGGTATGGCTATGGCTACACCTTC. Amino acid sequence: CASSSTGYGYGYTF. The V gene is TRBV6-5, the J gene TRBJ1-2; the D gene is possibly TRBD1 (6 bases). The length of the CDR3 is 14 residues. Germline loops: CDR1 MNHEY, CDR2 SVGAGI. V was clipped by 4 bases and J by 4 bases, with 13 bases between them.

The DNA for the CDR3 is TGTGCCAGCTCACCACCAGGGCTAGGAGAAAAACTGTTTTTT. As protein: CASSPPGLGEKLFF. The V call is TRBV18, the J call TRBJ1-4; D gene ambiguous. This CDR3 contains 14 residues. V lost 0 bases and J 8 bases, leaving 10 bases between the germline ends. Germline-derived CDR1 and CDR2 are KGHSH and LQKENI.

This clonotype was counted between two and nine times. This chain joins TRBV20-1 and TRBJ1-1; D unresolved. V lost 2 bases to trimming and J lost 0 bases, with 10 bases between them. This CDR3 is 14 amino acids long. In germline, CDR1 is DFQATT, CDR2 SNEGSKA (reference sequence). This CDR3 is CSARFGEVNTEAFF. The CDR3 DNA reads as TGCAGTGCTAGATTTGGGGAGGTGAACACTGAAGCTTTCTTT.

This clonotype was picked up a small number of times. In DNA, the CDR3 is TGTGCCAGCAGTTACAGCCTAAAGAGCAACCAAGAGACCCAGTACTTC. This translates into CASSYSLKSNQETQYF. The chain combines TRBV6-2 or TRBV6-3 with TRBJ2-5; D call uncertain. Germline V CDR1 and CDR2: MNHEY, SVGEGT. The V end lost 2 bases, the J end lost 0 bases, and 13 bases lay between the germline ends. This CDR3 comprises 16 residues.

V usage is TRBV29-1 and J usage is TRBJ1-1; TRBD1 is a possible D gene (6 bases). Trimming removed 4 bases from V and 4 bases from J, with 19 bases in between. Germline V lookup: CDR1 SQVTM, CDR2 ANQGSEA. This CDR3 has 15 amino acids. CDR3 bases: TGCAGCGTTGTCTGGACTCTGACAGGAGGCACTGAAGCTTTCTTT. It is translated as CSVVWTLTGGTEAFF.

The CDR3 DNA follows: TGCGCCAGCAAAGGTGAGTTTCGGCGGGGGGGCGTGAAAGATACGCAGTATTTT. It codes for CASKGEFRRGGVKDTQYF. The chain couples TRBV10-2 to TRBJ2-3, with 9 nucleotides matching TRBD2. The ends lost 7 bases at V and 5 bases at J; junction bases unmatched: 19. The V gene's germline CDR1 is WSHSY and CDR2 SAAADI. This CDR3 contains 18 residues.

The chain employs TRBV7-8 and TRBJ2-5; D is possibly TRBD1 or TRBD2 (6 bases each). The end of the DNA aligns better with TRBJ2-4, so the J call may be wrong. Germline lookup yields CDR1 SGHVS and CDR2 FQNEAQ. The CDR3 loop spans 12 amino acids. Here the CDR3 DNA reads TGTGCCAGCATCTCTAGGGGGGACATTCAGTACTTC. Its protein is CASISRGDIQYF.

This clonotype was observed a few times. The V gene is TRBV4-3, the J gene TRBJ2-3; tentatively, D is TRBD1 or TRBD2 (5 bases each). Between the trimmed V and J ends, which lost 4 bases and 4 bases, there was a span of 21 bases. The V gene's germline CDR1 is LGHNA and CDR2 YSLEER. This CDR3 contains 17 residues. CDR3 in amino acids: CASSPLGQGDFSDTQYF. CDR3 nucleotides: TGCGCCAGCAGCCCCCTAGGGCAGGGAGATTTTTCAGATACGCAGTATTTT.

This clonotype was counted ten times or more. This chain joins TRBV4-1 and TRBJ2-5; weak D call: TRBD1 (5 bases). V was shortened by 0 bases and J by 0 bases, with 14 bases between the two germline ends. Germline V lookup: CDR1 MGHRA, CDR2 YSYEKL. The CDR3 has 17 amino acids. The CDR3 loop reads CASSQESSDTHQETQYF. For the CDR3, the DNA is TGCGCCAGCAGCCAAGAGTCATCGGACACCCACCAAGAGACCCAGTACTTC.

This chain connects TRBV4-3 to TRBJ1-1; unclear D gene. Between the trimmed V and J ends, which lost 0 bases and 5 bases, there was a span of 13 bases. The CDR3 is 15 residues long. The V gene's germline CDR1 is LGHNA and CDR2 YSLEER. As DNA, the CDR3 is TGCGCCAGCAGCCAAGATAGGCAGTCCGGAACTGAAGCTTTCTTT. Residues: CASSQDRQSGTEAFF.

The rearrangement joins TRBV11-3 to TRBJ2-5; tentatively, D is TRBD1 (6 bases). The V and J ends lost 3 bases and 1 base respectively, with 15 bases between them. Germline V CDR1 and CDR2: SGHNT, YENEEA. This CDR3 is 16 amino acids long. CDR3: CASSFFQGLRQETQYF. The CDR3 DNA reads TGTGCCAGCAGCTTTTTTCAGGGGCTCCGCCAAGAGACCCAGTACTTC.

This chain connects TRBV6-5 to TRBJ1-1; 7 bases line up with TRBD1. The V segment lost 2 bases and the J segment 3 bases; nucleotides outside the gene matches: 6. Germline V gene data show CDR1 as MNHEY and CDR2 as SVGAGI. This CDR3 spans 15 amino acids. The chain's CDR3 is CASSYTTGEDTEAFF. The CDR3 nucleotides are TGTGCCAGCAGTTACACAACAGGGGAGGACACTGAAGCTTTCTTT.

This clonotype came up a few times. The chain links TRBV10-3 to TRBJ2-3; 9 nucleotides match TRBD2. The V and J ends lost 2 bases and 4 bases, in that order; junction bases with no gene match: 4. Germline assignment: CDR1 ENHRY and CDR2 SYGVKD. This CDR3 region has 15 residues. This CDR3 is CAISEGTSRADTQYF. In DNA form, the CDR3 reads TGTGCCATCAGTGAGGGGACTAGCAGGGCAGATACGCAGTATTTT.

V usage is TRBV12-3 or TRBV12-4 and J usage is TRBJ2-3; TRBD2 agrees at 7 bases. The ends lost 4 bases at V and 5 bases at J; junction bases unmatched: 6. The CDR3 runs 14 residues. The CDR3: CASSSSWGGDTQYF. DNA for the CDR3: TGTGCCAGCAGTTCCAGTTGGGGGGGAGATACGCAGTATTTT.

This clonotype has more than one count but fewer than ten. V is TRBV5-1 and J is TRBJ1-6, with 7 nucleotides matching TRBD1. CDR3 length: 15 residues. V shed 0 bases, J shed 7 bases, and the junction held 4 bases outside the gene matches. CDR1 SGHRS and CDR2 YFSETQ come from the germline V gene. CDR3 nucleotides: TGCGCCAGCAGCTTGGGAGCACAGGGGAATTCACCCCTCCACTTT. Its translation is CASSLGAQGNSPLHF.

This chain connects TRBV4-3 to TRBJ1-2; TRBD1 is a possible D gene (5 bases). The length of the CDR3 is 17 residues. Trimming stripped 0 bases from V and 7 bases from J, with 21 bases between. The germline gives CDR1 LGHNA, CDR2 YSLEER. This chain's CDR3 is CASSQDAGQGLHGGYTF. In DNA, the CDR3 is TGCGCCAGCAGCCAAGATGCAGGTCAGGGCCTCCACGGTGGCTACACCTTC.

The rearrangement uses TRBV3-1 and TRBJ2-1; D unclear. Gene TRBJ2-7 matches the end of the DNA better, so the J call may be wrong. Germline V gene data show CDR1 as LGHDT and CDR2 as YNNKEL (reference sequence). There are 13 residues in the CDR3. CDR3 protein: CASSQSTYNEQYF. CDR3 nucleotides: TGTGCCAGCAGCCAAAGCACTTACAATGAGCAGTACTTC.

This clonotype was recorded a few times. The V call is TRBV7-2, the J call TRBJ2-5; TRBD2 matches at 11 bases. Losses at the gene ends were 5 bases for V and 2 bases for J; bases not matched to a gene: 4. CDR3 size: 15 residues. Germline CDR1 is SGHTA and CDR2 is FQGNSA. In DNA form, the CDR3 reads TGTGCCAGCAGCCCATGGACTAGCGGGCAAGAGACCCAGTACTTC. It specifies CASSPWTSGQETQYF.

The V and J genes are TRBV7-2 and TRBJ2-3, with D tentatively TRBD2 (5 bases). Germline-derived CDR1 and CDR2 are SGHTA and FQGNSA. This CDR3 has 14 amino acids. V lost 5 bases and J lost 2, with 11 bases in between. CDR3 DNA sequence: TGTGCCAGCAGCCCCGAGCGGAACACAGATACGCAGTATTTT. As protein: CASSPERNTDTQYF.